This passage covers 27 T cell receptor beta chains from one sample sequenced in a study of CD8 T cells in Susac syndrome (dated by TCRdb to between 2018 and 2020). Library preparation employed the immunoSEQ multiplex PCR assay. RNA was extracted with the RNeasy kit and 0.5 to 1 ug was reverse transcribed using random hexamers. In-frame beta chains were kept once TCRdb had trimmed the public reads at Q25 with fastp and called clones with MiXCR. CDR3 protein sequences are deduplicated, and each keeps its most common genes and DNA. In all, the sample holds about 250,000 distinct CDR3 sequences, and around 93% of those were seen once. Roughly 0.07% of the sample is held by the ten biggest clonotypes. The specimen was CD4+ T cells from PBMCs. The receptors were sampled from a human donor with multiple sclerosis.

The chain carries TRBV20-1 and TRBJ2-1, with 8 nucleotides matching TRBD2. Looked up from germline, CDR1 is DFQATT and CDR2 is SNEGSKA (reference sequence). V was pared by 7 bases and J by 7 bases, with 12 bases of the junction left unmatched. The CDR3 runs 14 residues. Here the CDR3 DNA reads TGCAGTGTCATAGGGCGACTAGCGACGAATGAGCAGTTCTTC. It translates to CSVIGRLATNEQFF.

The chain has TRBV13 and TRBJ2-5; 12 nucleotides match TRBD2. Germline V gene sequence: CDR1 PRHDT, CDR2 FYEKMQ (reference sequence). V dropped 3 bases and J dropped 5; count of bases not matched to a gene: 4. The CDR3 loop spans 15 amino acids. The CDR3 DNA reads as TGTGCCAGCAGCTTCGGGACTAGCGGGTTTGAGACCCAGTACTTC. It yields the protein CASSFGTSGFETQYF.

The DNA for the CDR3 is TGTGCCAGTAAAATATGGGGGGCCGGAGAGCCCCAGCATTTT. It yields the protein CASKIWGAGEPQHF. V usage is TRBV19 and J usage is TRBJ1-5; D possibly corresponds to TRBD1 (6 bases). This CDR3 contains 14 residues. The ends were cut back, 7 bases at V and 8 bases at J, with 18 bases in the middle. CDR1 LNHDA and CDR2 SQIVND come from the germline V gene (reference sequence).

This clonotype was recorded once. The chain couples TRBV20-1 to TRBJ1-2, with 7 bases that match TRBD1. CDR1 DFQATT and CDR2 SNEGSKA come from the germline V gene (reference sequence). With 3 bases clipped from V and 0 bases from J, the junction kept 4 bases outside the gene matches. The CDR3 is 14 amino acids. The CDR3 reads CSARGQTANYGYTF. CDR3 sequence (DNA): TGCAGTGCTAGGGGACAGACTGCTAACTATGGCTACACCTTC.

The chain links TRBV4-2 to TRBJ1-5; possible D gene TRBD1, 5 bases. V dropped 1 base and J dropped 4 bases, with 8 bases sitting between them. CDR1 and CDR2 (germline): LGHNA, YNFKEQ. This CDR3 is 14 amino acids long. CDR3: CASSQGEGNQPQHF. CDR3 in DNA: TGTGCCAGCAGCCAAGGGGAGGGGAATCAGCCCCAGCATTTT.

The rearrangement uses TRBV7-9 and TRBJ2-7; 10 positions match TRBD1. Trimming cost V 6 bases and J 4 bases; bases outside gene matches: 6. CDR1 SEHNR and CDR2 FQNEAQ come from the germline V gene (reference sequence). This CDR3 comprises 14 residues. The CDR3: CASRPGTGEYEQYF. The CDR3 nucleotides are TGTGCCAGCAGGCCCGGGACAGGGGAGTACGAGCAGTACTTC.

In this sample, this clonotype turned up once. The rearrangement uses TRBV7-9 and TRBJ2-3, with TRBD2 identical over 8 bases. Germline V lookup: CDR1 SEHNR, CDR2 FQNEAQ (reference sequence). J gave up 5 bases and V 5 bases, and 6 bases lay outside the gene matches. This CDR3 contains 14 residues. The CDR3 coding sequence is TGTGCCAGCAGCCCAAGCGGGAGTGGAGATACGCAGTATTTT. Translation: CASSPSGSGDTQYF.

This chain links TRBV12-3 or TRBV12-4 with TRBJ2-2; D is possibly TRBD1 (5 bases). The CDR3 covers 15 residues. With 3 bases removed from V and 3 bases from J, the gap between germline ends came to 11 bases. CDR3 in amino acids: CASSLNRPDTGELFF. CDR3 DNA sequence: TGTGCCAGCAGTTTGAACAGGCCGGACACCGGGGAGCTGTTTTTT.

This clonotype was seen a handful of times. The gene calls are TRBV19 and TRBJ2-3, with 9 bases that match TRBD1. Per the germline V gene, CDR1 is LNHDA and CDR2 is SQIVND (reference sequence). With 5 bases clipped from V and 3 bases from J, the junction kept 6 bases outside the gene matches. The CDR3 loop spans 15 amino acids. CDR3 amino acids: CASSPDRGGTDTQYF. The CDR3 DNA reads TGTGCCAGTAGTCCGGACAGGGGCGGGACAGATACGCAGTATTTT.

The rearrangement uses TRBV5-4 and TRBJ2-2, with TRBD1 matching 9 bases. The CDR3 length is 16 residues. J gave up 1 base and V 4 bases, and 5 bases lay outside the gene matches. Germline V gives CDR1 SGHNT, CDR2 YYREEE (reference sequence). The CDR3 is CASSRGTGMNTGELFF. In nucleotides, the CDR3 is TGTGCCAGCAGCCGGGGGACAGGGATGAACACCGGGGAGCTGTTTTTT.

This clonotype has just a few counts. The V gene is TRBV3-1, the J gene TRBJ2-7; maybe TRBD1 (5 bases). The V gene lost 1 base and the J gene lost 7 bases, with 14 bases spanning the gap. The CDR3 has 14 residues. CDR1 is LGHDT and CDR2 is YNNKEL in the germline V gene (reference sequence). Here the CDR3 reads CASSQVGAAGEQYF. Here the CDR3 DNA reads TGTGCCAGCAGCCAAGTAGGGGCAGCTGGAGAGCAGTACTTC.

This chain uses TRBV13 with TRBJ2-1; D perhaps matches TRBD2 (6 bases). Trimming removed 0 bases from V and 3 bases from J, with 12 bases in between. From germline, CDR1 is PRHDT and CDR2 FYEKMQ (reference sequence). The CDR3 length is 16 residues. CDR3 loop: CASSLGFRRDYNEQFF. CDR3 sequence (DNA): TGTGCCAGCAGCTTAGGATTTAGGCGGGACTACAATGAGCAGTTCTTC.

J is TRBJ2-1 and V is TRBV27; D possibly corresponds to TRBD2 (7 bases). V was shortened by 4 bases and J by 8 bases, with 18 bases between the two germline ends. Germline assignment: CDR1 MNHEY and CDR2 SMNVEV (reference sequence). CDR3 length equals 15 residues. The CDR3 DNA reads TGTGCCAGCAGTTCCAACAATCGGGGGGCGGATGAGCAGTTCTTC. It encodes CASSSNNRGADEQFF.

This sequence joins TRBV7-8 and TRBJ2-5, with D hard to call. This CDR3 comprises 13 residues. Germline assignment: CDR1 SGHVS and CDR2 FQNEAQ. V was shortened by 3 bases and J by 4 bases, with 9 bases between the two germline ends. CDR3 bases: TGTGCCAGCAGCTTCGGCAGAACAGAGACCCAGTACTTC. It translates to CASSFGRTETQYF.

V and J are TRBV5-1 and TRBJ1-1, with D perhaps matching TRBD1 (5 bases). V lost 5 bases to trimming and J lost 0 bases, with 11 bases between them. The germline V gene has CDR1 SGHRS and CDR2 YFSETQ. There are 14 residues in the CDR3. Here the CDR3 DNA reads TGCGCCAGCAGTTCAGGGACCATGAACACTGAAGCTTTCTTT. This translates into CASSSGTMNTEAFF.

This clonotype was observed a single time. This chain connects TRBV25-1 to TRBJ1-2, with D uncertain. V lost 4 bases, J lost 9 bases, and 15 bases lay in between. The CDR3 is made up of 13 amino acids. Germline V gene sequence: CDR1 MGHDK, CDR2 SYGVNS. Here the CDR3 reads CASSAEFSVSYTF. The CDR3 coding sequence is TGTGCCAGCAGTGCCGAGTTTTCTGTGAGCTACACCTTC.

The chain has TRBV2 and TRBJ2-7; 7 bases agree with TRBD2. Germline CDR1 reads SNHLY; CDR2 reads FYNNEI. This CDR3 is built from 12 residues. CDR3 amino acids: CAVSGGGYEQYV. The CDR3 coding sequence is TGTGCAGTATCCGGCGGGGGCTACGAGCAGTACGTC.

The V call is TRBV6-1, the J call TRBJ1-5; D gene ambiguous. V lost 1 base and J lost 5, with 0 bases in between. The CDR3 loop spans 11 amino acids. Germline V gene sequence: CDR1 MNHNS, CDR2 SASEGT. The CDR3 region is CASSEDQPQHF. CDR3 DNA: TGTGCCAGCAGTGAAGATCAGCCCCAGCATTTT.

The chain joins TRBV19 to TRBJ2-1, with 8 bases that match TRBD1. CDR3 length: 15 residues. J was trimmed by 4 bases and V by 5 bases; bases with no gene match: 7. Germline V lookup: CDR1 LNHDA, CDR2 SQIVND (reference sequence). The CDR3 DNA follows: TGTGCCAGTAGTGCCCCGGGACAGGTATACAATGAGCAGTTCTTC. Its protein product is CASSAPGQVYNEQFF.

The chain is built from TRBV4-2 and TRBJ1-2; TRBD1 might be the D (5 bases). Looked up from germline, CDR1 is LGHNA and CDR2 is YNFKEQ. V gave up 3 bases and J gave up 10 bases, with 21 bases separating them. The CDR3 has 15 residues. CDR3 sequence (DNA): TGTGCCAGCAGCCAGAATCTTCTCGGGACCTTGGACTACACCTTC. Its translation: CASSQNLLGTLDYTF.

The V gene is TRBV9, the J gene TRBJ1-1; 10 nucleotides line up with TRBD1. The CDR3 is 17 amino acids. The germline CDR1 and CDR2 sequences are SGDLS and YYNGEE. V dropped 0 bases and J dropped 4; count of bases not matched to a gene: 9. CDR3 nucleotides: TGTGCCAGCAGCGTAGATTCCGGGACAGGGGTTCGCACTGAAGCTTTCTTT. It yields the protein CASSVDSGTGVRTEAFF.

The chain joins TRBV29-1 to TRBJ2-7; possibly TRBD1 for D (5 bases). V was cut by 8 bases and J by 0 bases, with 17 bases left in between. Germline V gives CDR1 SQVTM, CDR2 ANQGSEA. There are 14 residues in the CDR3. CDR3 sequence (DNA): TGCAGCCCGAACGCGGCCAGGGTCTCCTACGAGCAGTACTTC. As protein: CSPNAARVSYEQYF.

This clonotype showed up just once. This chain connects TRBV18 to TRBJ2-1, with 13 bases that match TRBD2. CDR1 KGHSH and CDR2 LQKENI come from the germline V gene. This CDR3 has 18 amino acids. V dropped 3 bases and J dropped 6; count of bases not matched to a gene: 11. The CDR3 nucleotides read TGTGCCAGCTCACCGACACTAGCGGGAGGGCCTAGGCCCAATGAGCAGTTCTTC. It yields the protein CASSPTLAGGPRPNEQFF. Full variable domain (rest looked up from reference TRBV18 and TRBJ2-1): NAGVMQNPRHLVRRRGQEARLRCSPMKGHSHVYWYRQLPEEGLKFMVYLQKENIIDESGMPKERFSAEFPKEGPSILRIQQVVRGDSAAYFCASSPTLAGGPRPNEQFFGPGTRLTVL.

This chain uses TRBV7-9 with TRBJ1-3; D unresolved. The CDR3 runs 15 residues. In germline, CDR1 is SEHNR, CDR2 FQNEAQ (reference sequence). The ends were cut back, 5 bases at V and 2 bases at J, with 13 bases in the middle. The CDR3 DNA reads TGTGCCAGCAGCCGTGAGACGGACGCTGGAAACACCATATATTTT. Encoded protein: CASSRETDAGNTIYF.

The chain joins TRBV27 to TRBJ2-1; 8 bases are a match to TRBD2. In germline, CDR1 is MNHEY, CDR2 SMNVEV (reference sequence). This CDR3 region has 15 residues. The J segment lost 10 bases and the V segment lost 4 bases, leaving 12 bases of the junction unmatched. CDR3 sequence reads: CASSSLADPRDEQFF. The CDR3 DNA is TGTGCCAGCAGTTCACTAGCGGACCCCCGGGACGAGCAGTTCTTC.

The chain combines TRBV29-1 with TRBJ2-7; 8 bases line up with TRBD1. Germline lookup yields CDR1 SQVTM and CDR2 ANQGSEA. This CDR3 contains 13 residues. The trim removed 6 bases at V and 0 bases at J, leaving 4 bases unmatched. The CDR3 protein is CSVRTGPSYEQYF. The DNA of the CDR3 is TGCAGCGTGCGGACAGGGCCCTCCTACGAGCAGTACTTC.

This clonotype was recorded once. The rearrangement uses TRBV20-1 and TRBJ1-1, with TRBD1 identical over 7 bases. CDR3 length: 12 amino acids. Germline V gene lookup returns CDR1 DFQATT and CDR2 SNEGSKA (reference sequence). The V and J ends lost 1 base and 8 bases, in that order; junction bases with no gene match: 4. The CDR3 reads CSARVPDREAFF. Written as DNA, the CDR3 is TGCAGTGCTAGAGTCCCGGACAGGGAAGCTTTCTTT.